The 13 T cell receptor beta chains listed next were all sequenced from one sample in a study of T cells after yellow fever vaccination. TCRdb recomputed calls from the 5' RACE reads with MiXCR, one row per CDR3 protein. The data contain approximately 450,000 distinct CDR3 sequences, under 20% of them singletons. The specimen was PBMCs, collected before the yellow fever booster vaccination. These receptors came from a man aged 18 to 35 who received the YFV17D yellow fever vaccine.

This clonotype was found a few times. This chain links TRBV4-1 with TRBJ2-6, with D uncertain. The CDR3 length is 20 residues. The germline V and J ends were trimmed by 1 base and 2 bases, with 21 bases remaining between them. Germline loops: CDR1 MGHRA, CDR2 YSYEKL. CDR3 coding DNA: TGCGCCAGCAGCCAAGTATGGGTCGTAAGCCGGAGAGCTGGGGCCAACGTCCTGACTTTC. Protein sequence: CASSQVWVVSRRAGANVLTF.

This clonotype was seen only a few times. The V call is TRBV4-3, the J call TRBJ2-7; perhaps TRBD2 as D (5 bases). Germline CDR1 and CDR2: LGHNA and YSLEER. The CDR3 has 15 residues. Trimming took 4 bases from V and 2 from J, leaving 15 bases between them. CDR3 residues: CASSPTVRRAYEQYF. The CDR3 bases are TGCGCCAGCAGCCCCACGGTGAGGCGGGCCTACGAGCAGTACTTC.

V and J are TRBV29-1 and TRBJ2-6; perhaps D is TRBD1 or TRBD2 (5 bases each). Germline V gene sequence: CDR1 SQVTM, CDR2 ANQGSEA. The CDR3 totals 16 residues. Trimming removed 4 bases from V and 2 bases from J, with 15 bases in between. The CDR3 DNA reads TGCAGCGTTGTTGACGTCGAGGGGACTGGGGCCAACGTCCTGACTTTC. Its protein is CSVVDVEGTGANVLTF.

The chain recombines TRBV5-5 with TRBJ2-7; 10 bases match TRBD2. Germline V gene sequence: CDR1 SGHKS, CDR2 YYEKEE (reference sequence). The CDR3 covers 14 residues. V was clipped by 4 bases and J by 6 bases; unmatched bases: 7. The CDR3 coding sequence is TGTGCCAGCAGCGCAACTAGCGGGGAGGGCGAGCAGTACGTC. Translating it yields CASSATSGEGEQYV.

This clonotype was seen repeatedly, ten times or more. This chain uses TRBV12-3 or TRBV12-4 with TRBJ2-1, with D perhaps TRBD2 (5 bases). V lost 8 bases, J lost 7 bases, and 15 bases lay in between. The CDR3 loop spans 13 amino acids. The CDR3 is CASVRAMRNEQFF. CDR3 sequence (DNA): TGTGCCAGCGTGAGGGCCATGCGAAATGAGCAGTTCTTC.

The rearrangement joins TRBV5-1 to TRBJ2-1, with 11 bases matching TRBD1. Germline V gene data show CDR1 as SGHRS and CDR2 as YFSETQ. The CDR3 has 16 residues. V shed 2 bases and J 6 bases; nucleotides not matched to a gene: 7. This chain's CDR3 is CASSFNPGTGGNEQFF. DNA for the CDR3: TGCGCCAGCAGCTTTAATCCCGGGACAGGGGGCAATGAGCAGTTCTTC. Full variable domain (rest looked up from reference TRBV5-1 and TRBJ2-1): KAGVTQTPRYLIKTRGQQVTLSCSPISGHRSVSWYQQTPGQGLQFLFEYFSETQRNKGNFPGRFSGRQFSNSRSEMNVSTLELGDSALYLCASSFNPGTGGNEQFFGPGTRLTVL.

This clonotype was seen repeatedly, ten times or more. This chain connects TRBV5-1 to TRBJ2-1; 9 bases map to TRBD1. The CDR3 is 14 amino acids. Germline loops: CDR1 SGHRS, CDR2 YFSETQ. J was trimmed by 7 bases and V by 4 bases; bases with no gene match: 6. The CDR3 spells CASSPQGAGNEQFF. The CDR3 DNA sequence: TGCGCCAGCAGCCCACAGGGGGCAGGTAATGAGCAGTTCTTC.

The V gene is TRBV5-8, the J gene TRBJ1-1, with a tentative D call TRBD1 (6 bases). The CDR3 totals 15 residues. CDR1 and CDR2 (germline): SGHTS, YDEGEE. V was shortened by 0 bases and J by 1 base, with 10 bases between the two germline ends. CDR3 loop: CASSLVGGPNTEAFF. The CDR3 nucleotides are TGTGCCAGCAGCTTGGTCGGGGGCCCGAACACTGAAGCTTTCTTT.

This chain uses TRBV15 with TRBJ1-5; 9 nucleotides line up with TRBD1. This CDR3 is 15 amino acids long. J gave up 6 bases and V 2 bases, and 5 bases lay outside the gene matches. From germline, CDR1 is LNHNV and CDR2 YYDKDF (reference sequence). CDR3: CATSRWDRDGQPQHF. CDR3 in DNA: TGTGCCACCAGCAGATGGGACAGGGACGGTCAGCCCCAGCATTTT.

This sequence joins TRBV7-2 and TRBJ2-2; weak D call: TRBD2 (8 bases). Germline values: CDR1 SGHTA, CDR2 FQGNSA. Trimming cost V 1 base and J 0 bases, with 15 bases left between them. The CDR3 runs 18 residues. Here the CDR3 reads CASSLVGSGTANTGELFF. CDR3 DNA sequence: TGTGCCAGCAGCTTAGTAGGTAGCGGGACAGCGAACACCGGGGAGCTGTTTTTT.

This clonotype was counted many times. This rearrangement joins TRBV4-3 to TRBJ1-3; TRBD1 agrees at 11 bases. Germline lookup yields CDR1 LGHNA and CDR2 YSLEER. J was trimmed by 7 bases and V by 3 bases; bases with no gene match: 2. The CDR3 has 14 amino acids. CDR3 loop: CASSQDRGLNTIYF. CDR3 nucleotide sequence: TGCGCCAGCAGCCAGGACAGGGGGCTTAACACCATATATTTT.

In this sample, this clonotype turned up many times. The V call is TRBV5-4, the J call TRBJ2-3; D is possibly TRBD2 (6 bases). In germline, CDR1 is SGHNT, CDR2 YYREEE (reference sequence). The CDR3 covers 15 residues. Trimming stripped 4 bases from V and 5 bases from J, with 17 bases between. CDR3 protein: CASSHDNSGLDTQYF. CDR3 DNA sequence: TGTGCCAGCAGCCACGACAATAGCGGTCTAGATACGCAGTATTTT.

This clonotype was observed a handful of times. The rearrangement links TRBV7-2 to TRBJ2-5; D possibly corresponds to TRBD2 (6 bases). Per germline, CDR1 SGHTA and CDR2 FQGNSA. CDR3 length equals 15 residues. With 7 bases removed from V and 2 bases from J, the gap between germline ends came to 17 bases. The CDR3 sequence is CASTLQPGVQETQYF. CDR3 nucleotides: TGTGCCAGCACCCTTCAGCCGGGGGTTCAAGAGACCCAGTACTTC. Combining the CDR3 with reference TRBV7-2 and TRBJ2-5 gives the whole variable domain GAGVSQSPSNKVTEKGKDVELRCDPISGHTALYWYRQSLGQGLEFLIYFQGNSAPDKSGLPSDRFSAERTGGSVSTLTIQRTQQEDSAVYLCASTLQPGVQETQYFGPGTRLLVL.